The 8 T cell receptor beta chains below all came from one sample that was sequenced in a study of T cell responses to AZD1222 COVID-19 vaccine. Sequenced by immunoSEQ multiplex PCR; TCRdb stores in-frame clones only, minus some. The data hold 95,000 to 150,000 clones, with 86% observed a single time. The sequencing used peripheral blood, collected 28 days after the second AZD1222 dose. These TCRs come from an adult who received the AZD1222 COVID-19 vaccine.

The rearrangement uses TRBV15 and TRBJ1-2, with D tentatively TRBD1 (5 bases). The CDR3 extends over 13 amino acids. Germline CDR1 is LNHNV and CDR2 is YYDKDF (reference sequence). V shed 3 bases and J shed 6 bases, with 11 bases lying between them. The CDR3 reads CATSSRGSHGYTF. The DNA for the CDR3 is TGTGCCACCAGCAGCCGGGGGAGCCATGGCTACACCTTC. The entire variable domain, with the rest obtained from reference TRBV15 and TRBJ1-2, is as follows: DAMVIQNPRYQVTQFGKPVTLSCSQTLNHNVMYWYQQKSSQAPKLLFHYYDKDFNNEADTPDNFQSRRPNTSFCFLDIRSPGLGDTAMYLCATSSRGSHGYTFGSGTRLTVV.

In nucleotides, the CDR3 is TGTGCCTGGAATAGCATCCCCGGCAATCAGCCCCAGCATTTT. Amino acid sequence: CAWNSIPGNQPQHF. The chain recombines TRBV30 with TRBJ1-5; D uncertain. Germline V gene lookup returns CDR1 GTSNPN and CDR2 SVGIG (reference sequence). The CDR3 sequence is 14 residues long. The V end was cut by 4 bases, the J end by 2 bases, with 12 bases between.

V usage is TRBV28 and J usage is TRBJ2-7; 9 bases line up with TRBD1. Germline trimming cut 3 bases from V and 2 bases from J; bases unmatched to any gene: 11. The CDR3 runs to 17 residues. Germline V gene data show CDR1 as MDHEN and CDR2 as SYDVKM. CDR3 protein: CASSFPGGDRVPYEQYF. CDR3 DNA: TGTGCCAGCAGTTTCCCCGGTGGGGACAGGGTCCCCTACGAGCAGTACTTC.

The chain employs TRBV5-4 and TRBJ1-1; possible D gene TRBD1, 5 bases. CDR3 length: 15 residues. The germline V and J ends were trimmed by 4 bases and 1 base, with 14 bases remaining between them. CDR1 and CDR2 from the germline V gene are SGHNT and YYREEE (reference sequence). The CDR3 DNA sequence: TGTGCCAGCAGCCTGGGGGTCACAGGGAACACTGAAGCTTTCTTT. Translated: CASSLGVTGNTEAFF.

The chain joins TRBV12-3 or TRBV12-4 to TRBJ2-2; D is unclear. The CDR3 is 12 amino acids. The ends were cut back, 3 bases at V and 4 bases at J, with 3 bases in the middle. The DNA of the CDR3 is TGTGCCAGCAGTTTCCTCACCGGGGAGCTGTTTTTT. Translation: CASSFLTGELFF.

The chain has TRBV6-5 and TRBJ1-5; no reliable D call. Trimming removed 8 bases at V and 0 bases at J, with 14 bases between. This CDR3 comprises 15 residues. From germline, CDR1 is MNHEY and CDR2 SVGAGI. The CDR3 region is CASDGREYSNQPQHF. The CDR3 DNA is TGTGCCAGCGACGGGCGGGAGTATAGCAATCAGCCCCAGCATTTT.

Only one count was recorded for this clone. The CDR3 is CASSSDGVQGILNSPLHF. The CDR3 DNA reads TGTGCCAGCTCATCGGACGGGGTACAGGGGATATTGAATTCACCCCTCCACTTT. The gene calls are TRBV18 and TRBJ1-6; 7 bases line up with TRBD1. The CDR3 consists of 18 residues. V shed 5 bases, J shed 7 bases, and the junction held 17 bases outside the gene matches. Germline CDR1 reads KGHSH; CDR2 reads LQKENI.

The rearrangement links TRBV19 to TRBJ1-6; D uncertain. CDR1 and CDR2 (germline): LNHDA, SQIVND (reference sequence). The V and J ends lost 3 bases and 10 bases respectively, with 16 bases between them. CDR3 length equals 15 residues. The CDR3 here is CASSIGAGMGSPLHF. For the CDR3, the DNA is TGTGCCAGTAGTATCGGTGCGGGGATGGGCTCACCCCTCCACTTT.